This TCR beta chain was observed in a study of CD8 T cells in Susac syndrome. Roughly 0.45 to 1 ug RNA was reverse transcribed with random hexamers. One entry per CDR3 protein results from TCRdb running MiXCR on the immunoSEQ multiplex PCR reads. The table has 95,000 to 150,000 distinct CDR3 sequences, just under 95% seen once. Whole-study findings and limits: A handful of Susac-specific public clones appeared in CD8+ TEMRA repertoires, and under 20 in total CD8+ repertoires. Expansion of Susac CD8+ clones peaked in TEMRA cells and in active patients.

Looked up from germline, CDR1 is MGHRA and CDR2 is YSYEKL. The CDR3 consists of 15 residues. Trimming left V 0 bases short and J 3 bases short, with 11 bases between. In this sample, this clonotype turned up once. Its antigen remains unknown. Negative magnetic isolation gave CD8+ and CD4+ cells; FACS enriched CD8+ TEMRA. The V and J genes are TRBV4-1 and TRBJ1-2, with D unclear. What was sequenced was CD8+ T cells from PBMCs. The TCR was taken from a human donor with Susac syndrome. The CDR3 loop is CASSQDPNSYYGYTF. As DNA, the CDR3 is TGCGCCAGCAGCCAAGATCCCAACAGCTACTATGGCTACACCTTC.